Below are 32 T cell receptor beta chains sequenced from a single sample in a study of beta chain features in type 1 diabetes (dated by TCRdb to the late 2010s). The method behind the library was the immunoSEQ multiplex PCR assay. The entire amount of isolated RNA was reverse transcribed using the High Capacity cDNA Reverse Transcription Kit, so the sequenced TCRB transcripts were expressed ones. Not all clones reach the TCRdb copy of this immuneACCESS table, which keeps in-frame sequences only. Checked studies attribute under half of the gap to unresolved V genes and leave the rest unexplained. In this sample the table shows about 900,000 clones, under 20% of which occur a single time. The ten most abundant clones make up 0.02% to 0.03% of the sample. Sequencing input: naive CD4+ T cells from blood. Explained via the paper, the cell subset or site label denotes: true naive CD4+ T cells. Receptors originate from a woman younger than 30 in good health.

This clone showed up just a few times. J is TRBJ2-7 and V is TRBV18, with 8 positions matching TRBD1. Per the germline V gene, CDR1 is KGHSH and CDR2 is LQKENI. Losses at the gene ends were 2 bases for V and 0 bases for J; bases not matched to a gene: 3. This CDR3 has 15 amino acids. The chain's CDR3 is CASSPAQGASYEQYF. As DNA, the CDR3 is TGTGCCAGCTCACCAGCTCAGGGGGCCTCCTACGAGCAGTACTTC.

In this sample, this clone turned up a few times. J is TRBJ1-1 and V is TRBV5-6; no firm D call. V lost 1 base to trimming and J lost 1 base, with 8 bases between them. The germline V gene encodes CDR1 SGHDT and CDR2 YYEEEE. This CDR3 has 14 residues. CDR3 in amino acids: CASSLIDGNTEAFF. The DNA of the CDR3 is TGTGCCAGCAGCTTGATCGACGGGAACACTGAAGCTTTCTTT.

This clone appeared a few times. The rearrangement links TRBV7-9 to TRBJ2-3, with a weak D call TRBD2 (5 bases). CDR3 length equals 12 residues. Germline V gene sequence: CDR1 SEHNR, CDR2 FQNEAQ (reference sequence). V shed 7 bases and J shed 5 bases, with 10 bases lying between them. The chain's CDR3 is CASNGRGDTQYF. As DNA, the CDR3 is TGTGCCAGCAACGGTCGGGGAGATACGCAGTATTTT.

This clone occurred a few times. This chain connects TRBV20-1 to TRBJ2-7; no firm D call. The CDR3 runs to 11 residues. V dropped 6 bases and J dropped 9 bases, with 15 bases sitting between them. Germline V lookup: CDR1 DFQATT, CDR2 SNEGSKA (reference sequence). The CDR3 bases are TGCAGTGCCCACTACTACGAGCGGCAGTACTTC. Translating it yields CSAHYYERQYF.

This clone has more than one count but fewer than ten. The rearrangement joins TRBV5-6 to TRBJ2-5; D uncertain. The germline gives CDR1 SGHDT, CDR2 YYEEEE. The V end lost 2 bases, the J end lost 5 bases, and 10 bases lay between the germline ends. The CDR3 has 13 amino acids. The CDR3 region is CASSLGHGETQYF. The CDR3 nucleotides read TGTGCCAGCAGCTTAGGGCATGGTGAGACCCAGTACTTC.

V is TRBV6-1 and J is TRBJ2-7, with TRBD1 matching 9 bases. Germline V gene sequence: CDR1 MNHNS, CDR2 SASEGT. The J segment lost 6 bases and the V segment lost 7 bases, leaving 13 bases of the junction unmatched. CDR3 length: 15 amino acids. CDR3 residues: CASTVPRDRVGEQYF. In DNA form, the CDR3 reads TGTGCCAGCACCGTTCCGCGGGACAGGGTCGGCGAGCAGTACTTC.

With respect to this clone: Other DNA sequences in the same sample also yield this CDR3. This CDR3 is CASSVTGTLGNEQFF. Here the CDR3 DNA reads TGTGCCAGCAGCGTTACTGGTACCTTGGGGAATGAGCAGTTCTTC. The J gene is TRBJ2-1, the V gene TRBV9; D call uncertain. Trimming removed 2 bases from V and 7 bases from J, with 16 bases in between. The CDR3 totals 15 residues. Germline V CDR1 and CDR2: SGDLS, YYNGEE.

CDR3 DNA: TGTGCCAGCAGTTATCTGCGGGGGGGTGAGAGATGGCAGTTCTTC. Its protein product is CASSYLRGGERWQFF. The V and J genes are TRBV6-6 and TRBJ2-1; TRBD2 matches at 9 bases. The CDR3 totals 15 residues. V shed 3 bases and J 12 bases; nucleotides not matched to a gene: 12. CDR1 and CDR2 (germline): MNHNY, SVGAGI (reference sequence).

This clone appeared a single time. The chain couples TRBV20-1 to TRBJ1-2; possible D gene TRBD1, 5 bases. V was trimmed by 6 bases and J by 10 bases, leaving 12 bases between them. The CDR3 length is 10 residues. Germline V lookup: CDR1 DFQATT, CDR2 SNEGSKA (reference sequence). CDR3 DNA sequence: TGCAGTGCCTCTCTTGGGGCCTACACCTTC. It translates to CSASLGAYTF.

The CDR3 loop reads CASSPLRGIAKNIQYF. The CDR3 nucleotides read TGTGCCAGCAGCCCCCTCCGCGGGATAGCCAAAAACATTCAGTACTTC. This rearrangement joins TRBV7-8 to TRBJ2-4, with D perhaps TRBD2 (6 bases). This CDR3 is built from 16 residues. The V gene's germline CDR1 is SGHVS and CDR2 FQNEAQ. Trimming removed 5 bases at V and 0 bases at J, with 14 bases between.

The rearrangement uses TRBV6-5 and TRBJ2-7; D might be TRBD1 (5 bases). From germline, CDR1 is MNHEY and CDR2 SVGAGI. Trimming took off 0 bases at V and 7 bases at J, with 13 bases between the two ends. This CDR3 comprises 14 residues. CDR3 nucleotide sequence: TGTGCCAGCAGTTACTCGGGGCAGGTCGGAGAGCAGTACTTC. It codes for CASSYSGQVGEQYF.

The rearrangement uses TRBV2 and TRBJ1-4; 7 bases are shared with TRBD1. Germline V gene data show CDR1 as SNHLY and CDR2 as FYNNEI. V lost 0 bases to trimming and J lost 0 bases; unmatched junction nucleotides: 10. The CDR3 length is 19 residues. For the CDR3, the DNA is TGTGCCAGCAGTGAAGCGCCGTCAGGGGGACTCGCAACTAATGAAAAACTGTTTTTT. Its translation: CASSEAPSGGLATNEKLFF.

The chain couples TRBV6-5 to TRBJ2-5, with a weak D call TRBD2 (5 bases). Germline V CDR1 and CDR2: MNHEY, SVGAGI. The CDR3 has 13 amino acids. Trimming pared 2 bases from V and 4 bases from J, leaving 8 bases between. The CDR3 DNA follows: TGTGCCAGCAGTTACGGACGGGGAGAGACCCAGTACTTC. Its translation is CASSYGRGETQYF.

The chain recombines TRBV11-2 with TRBJ1-1; D uncertain. This CDR3 is 14 amino acids long. Deletions cut 2 bases from V and 0 bases from J, with 7 bases between. Per the germline V gene, CDR1 is SGHAT and CDR2 is FQNNGV. The chain's CDR3 is CASSLRRLNTEAFF. In DNA, the CDR3 is TGTGCCAGCAGCTTACGACGGTTGAACACTGAAGCTTTCTTT. Variable domain in full (rest from reference TRBV11-2 and TRBJ1-1): EAGVAQSPRYKIIEKRQSVAFWCNPISGHATLYWYQQILGQGPKLLIQFQNNGVVDDSQLPKDRFSAERLKGVDSTLKIQPAKLEDSAVYLCASSLRRLNTEAFFGQGTRLTVV.

This clone was picked up a small number of times. The V gene is TRBV15, the J gene TRBJ2-3; D gene uncertain. V was clipped by 0 bases and J by 2 bases, with 9 bases between them. This CDR3 contains 15 residues. Germline V CDR1 and CDR2: LNHNV, YYDKDF (reference sequence). This CDR3 reads CATSREPQNTDTQYF. The CDR3 DNA reads TGTGCCACCAGCAGAGAGCCCCAGAACACAGATACGCAGTATTTT.

V gene TRBV27 combines with J gene TRBJ1-5; perhaps TRBD1 as D (6 bases). Germline V gene sequence: CDR1 MNHEY, CDR2 SMNVEV (reference sequence). This CDR3 has 16 residues. V gave up 5 bases and J gave up 1 base, with 15 bases separating them. CDR3 DNA: TGTGCCAGCAGTACTCGACAGGCGGGAAGCAATCAGCCCCAGCATTTT. Protein product: CASSTRQAGSNQPQHF.

V gene TRBV5-1 combines with J gene TRBJ2-2; 7 bases map to TRBD1. The CDR3 is 15 residues long. CDR1 and CDR2 from the germline V gene are SGHRS and YFSETQ. V was clipped by 4 bases and J by 4 bases; unmatched bases: 7. CDR3 sequence reads: CASSGTGVVTGELFF. In DNA, the CDR3 is TGCGCCAGCAGCGGAACAGGGGTAGTCACCGGGGAGCTGTTTTTT.

This clone was detected only a few times. The chain employs TRBV6-6 and TRBJ1-1; 9 nucleotides align to TRBD1. With V trimmed by 5 bases and J by 5 bases, 9 bases remained unmatched. The CDR3 is 15 residues long. The germline gives CDR1 MNHNY, CDR2 SVGAGI (reference sequence). CDR3 protein: CASSGQGKSSTEAFF. In DNA, the CDR3 is TGTGCCAGCAGTGGACAGGGGAAATCGAGTACTGAAGCTTTCTTT.

The sample holds a few counts of this clone. The chain combines TRBV10-3 with TRBJ2-2; D not resolved. Germline loops: CDR1 ENHRY, CDR2 SYGVKD. The CDR3 runs to 13 residues. V lost 7 bases and J 6 bases, leaving 12 bases between the germline ends. CDR3 nucleotides: TGTGCCATCAAGGTTCTAGTATCCGGGGAGCTGTTTTTT. This codes for CAIKVLVSGELFF.

V and J are TRBV9 and TRBJ1-1; D gene unclear. The CDR3 covers 15 residues. The ends were cut back, 0 bases at V and 5 bases at J, with 14 bases in the middle. Looked up from germline, CDR1 is SGDLS and CDR2 is YYNGEE. The CDR3 DNA follows: TGTGCCAGCAGCGTAGAATCTGCAGAGAGGACTGAAGCTTTCTTT. As protein: CASSVESAERTEAFF.

The chain carries TRBV2 and TRBJ2-7, with 8 nucleotides matching TRBD2. Germline loops: CDR1 SNHLY, CDR2 FYNNEI. The CDR3 is 13 amino acids. Trimming at V came to 6 bases and at J to 13 bases, leaving 14 bases not matched to a gene. This CDR3 reads CASSSRASGRYYF. CDR3 coding DNA: TGTGCCAGCAGCTCCCGCGCTAGCGGGCGTTACTACTTC.

This clone has a handful of counts. The rearrangement uses TRBV7-2 and TRBJ2-7, with 7 nucleotides matching TRBD2. V lost 3 bases, J lost 2 bases, and 7 bases stayed unmatched. This CDR3 is built from 15 residues. Germline V lookup: CDR1 SGHTA, CDR2 FQGNSA. The CDR3, as DNA: TGTGCCAGCAGCTTCAGTGCGGGGGTAGCCTACGAGCAGTACTTC. It is translated as CASSFSAGVAYEQYF.

This clone came up a few times. The rearrangement uses TRBV9 and TRBJ1-3; D is unclear. Trimming pared 3 bases from V and 0 bases from J, leaving 19 bases between. CDR3 length equals 18 residues. The germline V gene has CDR1 SGDLS and CDR2 YYNGEE. The CDR3 spells CASSGDNGWAHSGNTIYF. In nucleotides, the CDR3 is TGTGCCAGCAGCGGCGACAATGGTTGGGCCCACTCTGGAAACACCATATATTTT.

Note on this clone: Other DNA sequences from this sample encode an identical CDR3 as well. This CDR3 reads CASSPGQGNYGYTF. DNA for the CDR3: TGTGCCAGCAGCCCGGGACAGGGGAACTATGGCTACACCTTC. The J gene is TRBJ1-2, the V gene TRBV28; 10 nucleotides match TRBD1. Germline V gene data show CDR1 as MDHEN and CDR2 as SYDVKM. V was pared by 6 bases and J by 2 bases, with 3 bases of the junction left unmatched. The CDR3 has 14 residues.

This clone was counted between two and nine times. This CDR3 is missing its conserved last phenylalanine or tryptophan, likely due to a read error. The DNA is omitted, as the CDR3 cannot be located on it reliably, and the CDR3 follows TCRdb's listing. The chain links TRBV28 to TRBJ2-7; TRBD2 is the table's D call and was not checked against the DNA. CDR1 is MDHEN and CDR2 is SYDVKM in the germline V gene. Both ends counted, the CDR3 spans 12 residues. CDR3 sequence: CASSPLGRAGVL.

J is TRBJ2-3 and V is TRBV13; weak D call: TRBD2 (6 bases). The CDR3 extends over 16 amino acids. In germline, CDR1 is PRHDT, CDR2 FYEKMQ (reference sequence). V shed 6 bases and J shed 0 bases, with 16 bases lying between them. CDR3 in DNA: TGTGCCAGCAGTCATTCCGGGACTCTTAGCACAGATACGCAGTATTTT. Amino acids: CASSHSGTLSTDTQYF.

V and J are TRBV5-1 and TRBJ2-5, with D tentatively TRBD2 (5 bases). Germline-derived CDR1 and CDR2 are SGHRS and YFSETQ. This CDR3 contains 13 residues. Trimming cost V 4 bases and J 1 base, with 8 bases left between them. In nucleotides, the CDR3 is TGCGCCAGCAGCGCTGGACTCCAAGAGACCCAGTACTTC. Translation: CASSAGLQETQYF. Complete variable domain (other parts from reference TRBV5-1 and TRBJ2-5): KAGVTQTPRYLIKTRGQQVTLSCSPISGHRSVSWYQQTPGQGLQFLFEYFSETQRNKGNFPGRFSGRQFSNSRSEMNVSTLELGDSALYLCASSAGLQETQYFGPGTRLLVL.

This clone was recorded a few times. V and J are TRBV19 and TRBJ2-1; 11 nucleotides align to TRBD2. CDR1 is LNHDA and CDR2 is SQIVND in the germline V gene (reference sequence). Trimming took 5 bases from V and 5 from J; bases not matched to a gene: 11. This CDR3 has 17 residues. DNA of the CDR3: TGTGCCAGTAGTCGACGGGAACTAGCGGGAGTCAACAATGAGCAGTTCTTC. Residues: CASSRRELAGVNNEQFF.

The V call is TRBV7-3, the J call TRBJ2-1; no clear D gene. Trimming stripped 5 bases from V and 1 base from J, with 6 bases between. The CDR3 sequence is 13 residues long. The germline gives CDR1 SGHTA, CDR2 FQGTGA. The CDR3 DNA sequence: TGTGCCAGCAGCCTACAGTCCTACAATGAGCAGTTCTTC. Residues: CASSLQSYNEQFF. The complete variable domain, with remaining parts taken from reference TRBV7-3 and TRBJ2-1, reads GAGVSQTPSNKVTEKGKYVELRCDPISGHTALYWYRQSLGQGPEFLIYFQGTGAADDSGLPNDRFFAVRPEGSVSTLKIQRTERGDSAVYLCASSLQSYNEQFFGPGTRLTVL.

The rearrangement joins TRBV7-2 to TRBJ2-2; a possible D gene is TRBD1 (6 bases). This CDR3 is 16 amino acids long. Looked up from germline, CDR1 is SGHTA and CDR2 is FQGNSA. V was clipped by 5 bases and J by 6 bases, with 19 bases between them. The CDR3 DNA reads TGTGCCAGCAGCCGCTCCGGGACAATTTCAGCCGGGGAGCTGTTTTTT. Its protein is CASSRSGTISAGELFF.

The V gene is TRBV5-1, the J gene TRBJ2-7; 9 bases align to TRBD1. This CDR3 is 15 amino acids long. The germline gives CDR1 SGHRS, CDR2 YFSETQ. J gave up 3 bases and V 3 bases, and 7 bases lay outside the gene matches. The CDR3 sequence is CASSSNRGPRYEQYF. Written as DNA, the CDR3 is TGCGCCAGCAGCTCCAACAGGGGGCCCCGCTACGAGCAGTACTTC.

This clone was detected only a few times. This chain connects TRBV4-2 to TRBJ2-7, with D tentatively TRBD2 (5 bases). Trimming stripped 0 bases from V and 1 base from J, with 13 bases between. This CDR3 spans 16 amino acids. Germline V gives CDR1 LGHNA, CDR2 YNFKEQ. The CDR3: CASSQEGPDLSYEQYF. The CDR3 DNA is TGTGCCAGCAGCCAAGAGGGTCCGGACTTATCCTACGAGCAGTACTTC.